The rows below give T cell receptor beta chains drawn from one sample of a study of cytomegalovirus exposure and HLA in healthy donors. Sequencing used immunoSEQ multiplex PCR; TCRdb keeps in-frame clones, though not all of them. The profile shows tens of thousands of clones, approximately 71% of them singletons. Sequencing input: PBMCs. These receptor sequences come from a man between 25 and 39 years old in good health and CMV-seronegative. The CDR3 runs from the conserved cysteine through the conserved F or W. The order of the fields is D gene, clone size, J gene, CDR3 length, V gene, CDR3 DNA, CDR3 protein. D genes are given only for firm matches. Clone size appears in some rows only: once, few, many, or a class for an expanded clone.

D: TRBD1; size: -; J: TRBJ2-7; length: 14; V: TRBV7-9; DNA: TGTGCCAGCAGCCTGGGACAGGGGGGATCCGAGCAGTACTTC; CDR3: CASSLGQGGSEQYF
D: -; size: few; J: TRBJ2-5; length: 15; V: TRBV6-6; DNA: TGTGCCAGCAGTTATAGGGGTAGCGGCCAAGAGACCCAGTACTTC; CDR3: CASSYRGSGQETQYF
D: TRBD2; size: -; J: TRBJ2-7; length: 16; V: TRBV28; DNA: TGTGCCAGCAGTTCAGGACTAGCGGGCGCCTCCTACGAGCAGTACTTC; CDR3: CASSSGLAGASYEQYF
D: TRBD1; size: few; J: TRBJ1-2; length: 14; V: TRBV2; DNA: TGTGCCAGCTTACGGACAGGGGACTTCTATGGCTACACCTTC; CDR3: CASLRTGDFYGYTF
D: TRBD2; size: few; J: TRBJ2-7; length: 18; V: TRBV7-9; DNA: TGTGCCAGCAGCTTCCAATCCGGACTAGCGGGGGCCAACTACGAGCAGTACTTC; CDR3: CASSFQSGLAGANYEQYF
D: TRBD2; size: -; J: TRBJ2-3; length: 16; V: TRBV18; DNA: TGTGCCAGCTCACTGACTAGCGGGAGGGCCACAGATACGCAGTATTTT; CDR3: CASSLTSGRATDTQYF
D: TRBD2; size: -; J: TRBJ2-7; length: 15; V: TRBV7-9; DNA: TGTGCCAGCAGCTTCGGTAGCGGGAGTTCGGGCGAGCAGTACTTC; CDR3: CASSFGSGSSGEQYF
D: TRBD1; size: -; J: TRBJ2-1; length: 12; V: TRBV7-2; DNA: TGTGCCAGCAGCCCCCGGGACAGGGTGCAGTTCTTC; CDR3: CASSPRDRVQFF
D: -; size: -; J: TRBJ1-1; length: 14; V: TRBV19; DNA: TGTGCCAGTAGCTTCATTGCAGGAAGGACTGAAGCTTTCTTT; CDR3: CASSFIAGRTEAFF
D: -; size: -; J: TRBJ1-2; length: 13; V: TRBV12-5; DNA: TGTGCTAGTGGTTTTGCCGGCTCGGGTGGCTATACCTTC; CDR3: CASGFAGSGGYTF
D: TRBD1; size: -; J: TRBJ1-2; length: 16; V: TRBV6-1; DNA: TGTGCCAGCAGTGAAGCCGGGACAGGGGGCCTCTATGGCTACACCTTC; CDR3: CASSEAGTGGLYGYTF
D: TRBD2; size: -; J: TRBJ2-3; length: 18; V: TRBV7-9; DNA: TGTGCCAGCAGCTTAGTTTGGACTAGCGGGGTGAACACAGATACGCAGTATTTT; CDR3: CASSLVWTSGVNTDTQYF
D: -; size: -; J: TRBJ1-4; length: 15; V: TRBV7-9; DNA: TGTGCCAGCAGCTTAGTCGGGGGAGGTAATGAAAAACTGTTTTTT; CDR3: CASSLVGGGNEKLFF
D: -; size: once; J: TRBJ2-2; length: 13; V: TRBV19; DNA: TGTGCCACCGGGGAAATTGTTACCGGGGAGCTGTTTTTT; CDR3: CATGEIVTGELFF
D: TRBD2; size: -; J: TRBJ2-7; length: 15; V: TRBV28; DNA: TGTGCCAGCAGCCATCGGACTAGCGGGACCTACGAGCAGTACTTC; CDR3: CASSHRTSGTYEQYF
D: TRBD1; size: few; J: TRBJ1-6; length: 16; V: TRBV2; DNA: TGTGCCAGCACCCGTACAGGGGGTCCTTCTAATTCACCCCTCCACTTT; CDR3: CASTRTGGPSNSPLHF
D: -; size: -; J: TRBJ2-1; length: 12; V: TRBV29-1; DNA: TGCAGCGTTGTACGGGGGATCGATGAGCAGTTCTTC; CDR3: CSVVRGIDEQFF
D: TRBD2; size: -; J: TRBJ2-2; length: 17; V: TRBV4-3; DNA: TGCGCCAGCAGCCGGTCTAGCGGGGGCGCGAACACCGGGGAGCTGTTTTTT; CDR3: CASSRSSGGANTGELFF
D: TRBD1; size: -; J: TRBJ1-5; length: 14; V: TRBV19; DNA: TGTGCCAGTAGTATTGGGACAGGGAAATCGGTCCAGCATTTT; CDR3: CASSIGTGKSVQHF
D: -; size: -; J: TRBJ1-1; length: 14; V: TRBV5-6; DNA: TGTGCCAGCAGCTCATTAGGGGGTGACACTGAAGCTTTCTTT; CDR3: CASSSLGGDTEAFF
D: TRBD2; size: -; J: TRBJ2-7; length: 14; V: TRBV28; DNA: TGTGCCAGCGACACGGGACTAGCGGGGAGCGAGCAGTACTTC; CDR3: CASDTGLAGSEQYF
D: TRBD1; size: -; J: TRBJ2-2; length: 15; V: TRBV7-9; DNA: TGTGCCAGCAGCCCACGACAGGGTTTCACCGGGGAGCTGTTTTTT; CDR3: CASSPRQGFTGELFF
D: -; size: -; J: TRBJ1-1; length: 13; V: TRBV7-2; DNA: TGTGCCAGCAGCTTAGGGGTTCGACGGGTTATCGGATTT; CDR3: CASSLGVRRVIGF
D: -; size: -; J: TRBJ2-2; length: 18; V: TRBV4-2; DNA: TGTGCCAGCAGCCAAGGGAACAGCGGGCTTGCGAACACCGGGGAGCTGTTTTTT; CDR3: CASSQGNSGLANTGELFF
D: TRBD1; size: -; J: TRBJ2-7; length: 15; V: TRBV2; DNA: TGTGCCAGCAGTGAGCAGGGGGCTTCTCCCTACGAGCAGTACTTC; CDR3: CASSEQGASPYEQYF
D: TRBD1; size: -; J: TRBJ2-7; length: 15; V: TRBV19; DNA: TGTGCCAGTAGTATACTCCAAGGGGGCGGCTACGAGCAGTACTTC; CDR3: CASSILQGGGYEQYF
D: -; size: few; J: TRBJ2-7; length: 12; V: TRBV11-2; DNA: TGTGCCAGCAGCTTAGACAGGGGTTTTGGGGACTTC; CDR3: CASSLDRGFGDF
D: -; size: -; J: TRBJ1-5; length: 13; V: TRBV7-9; DNA: TGTGCCAGCAGCGTGGGGAGTAATCAGCCCCAGCATTTT; CDR3: CASSVGSNQPQHF
D: -; size: -; J: TRBJ2-7; length: 15; V: TRBV10-2; DNA: TGCGCCAGCAGTATGGGACAAGGCCCTTCCTACGAGCAGTACTTC; CDR3: CASSMGQGPSYEQYF
D: TRBD2; size: -; J: TRBJ2-7; length: 15; V: TRBV6-5; DNA: TGTGCCAGCAGGGGGGACTATCTTAGCTCCTACGAGCAGTACTTC; CDR3: CASRGDYLSSYEQYF
D: TRBD1; size: -; J: TRBJ2-5; length: 13; V: TRBV30; DNA: TGTGCCTGGAGGGGACAGCCCGGCGGGACCCAGTACTTC; CDR3: CAWRGQPGGTQYF
D: TRBD2; size: -; J: TRBJ2-1; length: 15; V: TRBV2; DNA: TGTGCCAGCAGTGATGCTAGCGGGGACACTAATGAGCAGTTCTTC; CDR3: CASSDASGDTNEQFF
D: -; size: -; J: TRBJ1-6; length: 16; V: TRBV30; DNA: TGTGCCTGGAGCCTAACTTGGGCAGGGTTAAATTCACCCCTCCACTTT; CDR3: CAWSLTWAGLNSPLHF
D: TRBD1; size: -; J: TRBJ1-3; length: 17; V: TRBV5-1; DNA: TGCGCCAGCTCCCTAAGGACAGGGGGCTACTCTGGAAACACCATATATTTT; CDR3: CASSLRTGGYSGNTIYF
D: TRBD2; size: -; J: TRBJ2-1; length: 16; V: TRBV28; DNA: TGTGCCAGCAGCAAACCCGGACTAGCGGGAGGATTTGAGCAGTTCTTC; CDR3: CASSKPGLAGGFEQFF
D: -; size: -; J: TRBJ2-7; length: 15; V: TRBV27; DNA: TGTGCCAGCAGTCCTACCCCCGGGACAAACTACGAGCAGTACTTC; CDR3: CASSPTPGTNYEQYF
D: TRBD2; size: -; J: TRBJ2-7; length: 13; V: TRBV28; DNA: TGTGCCAGCCTGGCGGGAGGGACCTACGAGCAGTACTTC; CDR3: CASLAGGTYEQYF
D: TRBD1; size: -; J: TRBJ2-7; length: 14; V: TRBV7-8; DNA: TGTGCCAGCACCCGCCGGGACAGGGCTACCGAGCAGTACTTC; CDR3: CASTRRDRATEQYF
D: -; size: -; J: TRBJ1-4; length: 14; V: TRBV11-2; DNA: TGTGCCAGCAGCTTGGAGGGAACTAATGAAAAACTGTTTTTT; CDR3: CASSLEGTNEKLFF